The entry below gives a single T cell receptor beta chain sequence along with its context. Its specificity is unknown. These data belong to a study of cytomegalovirus exposure and HLA in healthy donors. Study results and caveats: At a 0.05 false discovery rate, a later analysis found around 17,000 TCR beta sequences to be associated with HLA alleles.

Donors counted as nominally healthy when sampled, yet unrecorded immune exposures were likely. Primers included in the PCR were 60 Vbeta and 13 Jbeta primers. The table came from immunoSEQ multiplex PCR; TCRdb's copy has only in-frame clones and leaves some out. The sample holds about 31,000 clones, 35% to 50% seen once. Germline CDR1 is SGHRS and CDR2 is YFSETQ. V gave up 0 bases and J gave up 3 bases, with 7 bases separating them. This CDR3 is 13 amino acids long. This chain connects TRBV5-1 to TRBJ2-7; no clear D. This TCR derives from a woman in her fifties or sixties in good health and CMV-seronegative. The material sequenced was PBMCs. CDR3 amino acids: CASSLAGFYEQYF. CDR3 nucleotide sequence: TGCGCCAGCAGCTTGGCCGGGTTCTACGAGCAGTACTTC. Drawing the rest from reference TRBV5-1 and TRBJ2-7, the complete variable domain is KAGVTQTPRYLIKTRGQQVTLSCSPISGHRSVSWYQQTPGQGLQFLFEYFSETQRNKGNFPGRFSGRQFSNSRSEMNVSTLELGDSALYLCASSLAGFYEQYFGPGTRLTVT.